This record looks at one T cell receptor (beta chain) sequence and its context. In germline, CDR1 is SGDLS, CDR2 YYNGEE. The ends lost 1 base at V and 5 bases at J; junction bases unmatched: 7. The CDR3 totals 16 residues. This sample was taken from a study of blood T cell repertoires in COVID-19. Study details: There were acute and convalescent COVID-19 samples, and they came from the United States, Italy and Spain. In each case, the material was cDNA or gDNA derived from T cells, B-cell-depleted T cells, or PBMCs.

TCRdb's table, derived via immunoSEQ multiplex PCR, lists solely in-frame clones and lacks some. The sample yields 150,000 or so clones, approximately 87% seen once. The rearrangement joins TRBV9 to TRBJ2-5; 11 positions match TRBD2. The sample comprised peripheral blood. This sequence was found in a woman in her 70s with acute or convalescent COVID-19. CDR3 sequence reads: CASSVSLAGGPETQYF. In nucleotides, the CDR3 is TGTGCCAGCAGCGTATCCTTAGCGGGAGGGCCGGAGACCCAGTACTTC.